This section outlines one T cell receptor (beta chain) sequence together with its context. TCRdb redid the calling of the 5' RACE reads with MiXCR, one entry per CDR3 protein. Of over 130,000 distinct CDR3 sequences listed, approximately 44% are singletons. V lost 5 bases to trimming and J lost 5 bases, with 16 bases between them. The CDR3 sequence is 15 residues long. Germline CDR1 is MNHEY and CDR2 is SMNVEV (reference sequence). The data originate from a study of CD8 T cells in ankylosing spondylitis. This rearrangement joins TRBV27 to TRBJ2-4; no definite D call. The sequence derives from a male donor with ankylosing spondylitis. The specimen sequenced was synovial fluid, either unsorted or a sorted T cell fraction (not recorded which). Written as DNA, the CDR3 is TGTGCCAGCAGTCTACACGGCCAAGTTGAAAACATTCAGTACTTC. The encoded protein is CASSLHGQVENIQYF.